A selection of T cell receptor beta chains follows, all from one sample in a study of Ad26.COV2.S vaccination and SARS-CoV-2 variants. Sequenced by immunoSEQ multiplex PCR; TCRdb stores in-frame clones only, minus some. The data hold 300,000 to 400,000 clones, with approximately 86% observed a single time. Sample: peripheral blood, taken in a trial of Ad26.COV2.S vaccine versus placebo. The receptor set was obtained from a person aged 18-60 years who received the Ad26.COV2.S COVID-19 vaccine or a placebo. The CDR3 runs from the conserved cysteine through the conserved F or W. A D gene is named only where the DNA matches it firmly. Clone size, where shown, is once, few, many, or a class for clones that have expanded.

V gene	clone size	D gene	J gene	CDR3 DNA	CDR3 protein
TRBV18	.	.	TRBJ1-1	TGTGCCAGCTCGTACTCAGGGGCGGGCACTGAAGCTTTCTTT	CASSYSGAGTEAFF
TRBV10-1	.	.	TRBJ1-1	TGCGCCAGCAGCGGAGGGGTCCTGAACACTGAAGCTTTCTTT	CASSGGVLNTEAFF
TRBV9	.	.	TRBJ2-2	TGTGCCAGCAGCGTAGACGGGCGTAACACCGGGGAGCTGTTTTTT	CASSVDGRNTGELFF
TRBV9	few	.	TRBJ2-5	TGTGCCAGCAGCCGAGGGGGGGAGACCCAGTACTTC	CASSRGGETQYF
TRBV27	.	.	TRBJ1-5	TGTGCCAGCAGCCCGGACACCTATCAGCCCCAGCATTTT	CASSPDTYQPQHF
TRBV3-1/TRBV3-2	few	.	TRBJ1-2	TGTGCCAGCAGCCATAACCAGGGTTCCTATGGCTACACCTTC	CASSHNQGSYGYTF
TRBV6-2/TRBV6-3	few	TRBD1	TRBJ1-1	TGTGCCAGCAGTCGCCTACAGGGGGAGAACACTGAAGCTTTCTTT	CASSRLQGENTEAFF
TRBV2	.	.	TRBJ2-2	TGTGCCAGCAGGTTCGGACAATCCGGGGAGCTGTTTTTT	CASRFGQSGELFF
TRBV3-1/TRBV3-2	.	.	TRBJ1-5	TGTGCCAGCAGCCAAGGTAGCAATCAGCCCCAGCATTTT	CASSQGSNQPQHF
TRBV9	.	TRBD2	TRBJ2-1	TGTGCCAGCAGCGTAGGAGATAGCGGGAGTGGCGATGAGCAGTTCTTC	CASSVGDSGSGDEQFF
TRBV28	.	.	TRBJ1-4	TGTGCCAGCACCGGGACCTTTAATGAAAAACTGTTTTTT	CASTGTFNEKLFF
TRBV18	.	TRBD1	TRBJ1-1	TGTGCCAGCTCACCTAAACAGGGGCCCCAAATGAACACTGAAGCTTTCTTT	CASSPKQGPQMNTEAFF
TRBV24-1	.	.	TRBJ1-1	TGTGCCACCAGTGATTTTTACGGGAACACTGAAGCTTTCTTT	CATSDFYGNTEAFF
TRBV7-2	.	.	TRBJ2-4	TGTGCCAGCAGCTTAGAAAGGGTAGAGAGGGCCAAAAACATTCAGTACTTC	CASSLERVERAKNIQYF
TRBV4-2	once	.	TRBJ1-4	TGTGCCAGCAGCGAGGGGGGGCTCGGGGAAAAACTGTTTTTT	CASSEGGLGEKLFF
TRBV5-1	.	.	TRBJ2-7	TGCGCCAGCAGCTTGCCCATAGAGGGGTACGAGCAGTACTTC	CASSLPIEGYEQYF
TRBV9	.	.	TRBJ2-4	TGTGCCAGCAGCCGATCAGGGGGACTAGCCAAAAACATTCAGTACTTC	CASSRSGGLAKNIQYF
TRBV6-5	.	.	TRBJ2-1	TGTGCCAGCAGACCTTGGACTGACTCCTACAATGAGCAGTTCTTC	CASRPWTDSYNEQFF
TRBV7-2	.	TRBD2	TRBJ2-7	TGTGCCAGCAGCGTAGAGGCTAGCGGGTCCCCCTACGAGCAGTACTTC	CASSVEASGSPYEQYF
TRBV7-9	.	.	TRBJ2-1	TGTGCCAGCAGCGTCCCGGAGGACTCCTACAATGAGCAGTTCTTC	CASSVPEDSYNEQFF
TRBV6-4	.	.	TRBJ2-5	TGTGCCAGCAGTATGACCCTATATAGCCAAGAGACCCAGTACTTC	CASSMTLYSQETQYF
TRBV7-2	.	.	TRBJ2-2	TGTGCCAGCAGCTCCCGAGGGGCGGCCGGGGAGCTGTTTTTT	CASSSRGAAGELFF
TRBV28	.	TRBD2	TRBJ2-1	TGTGCCAGCCGACTAGCGGGGGGCAATGAGCAGTTCTTC	CASRLAGGNEQFF
TRBV11-3	.	.	TRBJ2-5	TGTGCCAGCAGCTTAAATAGGGCCGAGACCCAGTACTTC	CASSLNRAETQYF
TRBV30	.	TRBD1	TRBJ1-5	TGTGCCTGGGGTCAGGGGGGACAGCCCCAGCATTTT	CAWGQGGQPQHF
TRBV28	once	.	TRBJ2-1	TGTGCCAGCGTTTGCCAGTTCTTC	CASVCQFF
TRBV2	.	TRBD2	TRBJ2-2	TGTGCCAGCAGTGCTGAGCGTGAGGCGGGAGGAGGAACCGGGGAGCTGTTTTTT	CASSAEREAGGGTGELFF
TRBV5-1	.	TRBD1	TRBJ1-2	TGCGCCAGCAGCGCGACAGGGGGGACAAACTATGGCTACACCTTC	CASSATGGTNYGYTF
TRBV20-1	.	TRBD2	TRBJ2-1	TGCAGTGCTAGTGGCATTAGCGGGGGGGGTCCGTTCTTC	CSASGISGGGPFF
TRBV18	.	TRBD1	TRBJ1-1	TGTGCCAGCTCACCACCTGGCCAGGGACAGGTGTGGGGCTTT	CASSPPGQGQVWGF
TRBV9	.	TRBD2	TRBJ2-1	TGTGCCAGCAGCCCAGCGGGGGACAATGAGCAGTTCTTC	CASSPAGDNEQFF
TRBV19	.	TRBD1	TRBJ2-2	TGTGCCAGCGGACAGGGGGTCGCCGGGGAGCTGTTTTTT	CASGQGVAGELFF
TRBV7-2	.	.	TRBJ1-5	TGTGCCAGCAGCCTGGGACAAGATCAGCCCCAGCATTTT	CASSLGQDQPQHF
TRBV6-5	.	.	TRBJ2-1	TGTGCCAGCAGTTTTGGGACGGGGGGCGATGAGCAGTTCTTC	CASSFGTGGDEQFF
TRBV5-4	once	TRBD2	TRBJ2-1	TGTGCCAGCAGCCATCCCTCTCGCGGGGGGGCCGGTGAGCAGTTCTTC	CASSHPSRGGAGEQFF
TRBV30	once	.	TRBJ1-5	TGTGCCTGGAGTACTAATAGCAATCAGCCCCAGCATTTT	CAWSTNSNQPQHF